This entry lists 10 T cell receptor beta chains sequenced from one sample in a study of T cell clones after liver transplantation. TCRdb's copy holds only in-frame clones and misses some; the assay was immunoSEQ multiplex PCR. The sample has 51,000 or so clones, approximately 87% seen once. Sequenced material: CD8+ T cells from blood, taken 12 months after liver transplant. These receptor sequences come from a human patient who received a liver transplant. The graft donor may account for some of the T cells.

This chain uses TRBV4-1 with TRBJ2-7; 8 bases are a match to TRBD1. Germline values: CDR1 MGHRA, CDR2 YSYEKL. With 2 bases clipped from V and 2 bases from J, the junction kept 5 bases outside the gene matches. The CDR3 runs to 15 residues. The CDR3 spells CASSQLWTGTYEQYF. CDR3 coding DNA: TGCGCCAGCAGCCAACTATGGACAGGGACCTACGAGCAGTACTTC.

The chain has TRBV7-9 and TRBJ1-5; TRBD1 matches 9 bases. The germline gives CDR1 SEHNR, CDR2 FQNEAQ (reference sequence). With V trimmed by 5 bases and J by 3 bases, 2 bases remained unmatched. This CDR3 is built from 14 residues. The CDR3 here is CASSIQGANQPQHF. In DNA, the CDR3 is TGTGCCAGCAGCATACAGGGGGCCAATCAGCCCCAGCATTTT.

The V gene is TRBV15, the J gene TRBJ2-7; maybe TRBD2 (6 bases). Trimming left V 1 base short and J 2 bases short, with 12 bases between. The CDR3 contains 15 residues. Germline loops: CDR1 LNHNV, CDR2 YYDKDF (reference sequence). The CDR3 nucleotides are TGTGCCACCAGCAGAGTTGAGGGCGGGACCTACGAGCAGTACTTC. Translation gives CATSRVEGGTYEQYF.

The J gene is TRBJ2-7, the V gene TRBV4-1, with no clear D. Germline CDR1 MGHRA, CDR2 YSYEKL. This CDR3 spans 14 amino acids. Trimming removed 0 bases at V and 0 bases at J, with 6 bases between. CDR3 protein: CASSQDPSSYEQYF. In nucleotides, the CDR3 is TGCGCCAGCAGCCAAGACCCTAGCTCCTACGAGCAGTACTTC.

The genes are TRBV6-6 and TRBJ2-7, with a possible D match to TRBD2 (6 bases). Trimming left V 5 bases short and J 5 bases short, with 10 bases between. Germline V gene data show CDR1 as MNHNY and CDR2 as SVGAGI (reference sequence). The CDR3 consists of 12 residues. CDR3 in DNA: TGTGCCAGCAGTGAGACTAGTAACGAGCAGTACTTC. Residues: CASSETSNEQYF.

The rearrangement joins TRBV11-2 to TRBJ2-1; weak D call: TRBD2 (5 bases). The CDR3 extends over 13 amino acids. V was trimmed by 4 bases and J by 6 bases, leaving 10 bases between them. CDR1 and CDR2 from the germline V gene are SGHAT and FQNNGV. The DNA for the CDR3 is TGTGCCAGCAGCTCTCCCCTAGCCAATGAGCAGTTCTTC. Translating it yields CASSSPLANEQFF.

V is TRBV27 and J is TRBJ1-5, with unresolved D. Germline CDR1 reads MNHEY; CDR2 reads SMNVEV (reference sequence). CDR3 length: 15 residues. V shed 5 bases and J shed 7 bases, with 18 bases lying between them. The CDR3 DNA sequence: TGTGCCAGCAGTGACCGGAGAGGGATACTCCAGCCCCAGCATTTT. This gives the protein CASSDRRGILQPQHF.

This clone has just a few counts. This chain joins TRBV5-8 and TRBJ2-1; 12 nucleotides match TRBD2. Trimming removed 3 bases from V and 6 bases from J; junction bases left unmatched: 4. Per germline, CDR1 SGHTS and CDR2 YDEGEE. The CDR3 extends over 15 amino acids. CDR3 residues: CASSYGLAGSNEQFF. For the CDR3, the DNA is TGTGCCAGCAGCTACGGACTAGCGGGAAGCAATGAGCAGTTCTTC.

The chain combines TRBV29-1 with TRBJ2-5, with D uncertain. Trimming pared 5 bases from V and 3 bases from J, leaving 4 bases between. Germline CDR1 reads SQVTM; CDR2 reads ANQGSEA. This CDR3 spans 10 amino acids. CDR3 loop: CSVLKETQYF. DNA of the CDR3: TGCAGCGTTCTAAAAGAGACCCAGTACTTC.

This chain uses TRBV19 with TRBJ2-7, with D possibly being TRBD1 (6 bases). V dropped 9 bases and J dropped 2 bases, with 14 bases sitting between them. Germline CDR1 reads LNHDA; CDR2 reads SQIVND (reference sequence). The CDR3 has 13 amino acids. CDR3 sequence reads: CASAGDATYEQYF. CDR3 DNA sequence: TGTGCCAGCGCAGGGGACGCAACCTACGAGCAGTACTTC.